This T cell receptor (beta chain) is from a study of OX40 agonist ivuxolimab in advanced cancers. Trimming cost V 3 bases and J 5 bases, with 14 bases left between them. The germline V gene has CDR1 SGDLS and CDR2 YYNGEE. This CDR3 is 14 amino acids long. Profiled with immunoSEQ multiplex PCR; TCRdb holds only in-frame clones, not every one. The table records some 74,000 clones, roughly four fifths of them present only once. The chain carries TRBV9 and TRBJ2-5; D perhaps matches TRBD2 (5 bases). The sequence was collected from an adult with an advanced solid tumor such as melanoma, head and neck, liver or kidney cancer. Material: CD4+ or CD8+ T cells sorted from blood, obtained in a trial of the OX40 agonist ivuxolimab. The CDR3 nucleotides are TGTGCCAGCAGCGCGGACTCGCGGACGGAGACCCAGTACTTC. Residues: CASSADSRTETQYF.